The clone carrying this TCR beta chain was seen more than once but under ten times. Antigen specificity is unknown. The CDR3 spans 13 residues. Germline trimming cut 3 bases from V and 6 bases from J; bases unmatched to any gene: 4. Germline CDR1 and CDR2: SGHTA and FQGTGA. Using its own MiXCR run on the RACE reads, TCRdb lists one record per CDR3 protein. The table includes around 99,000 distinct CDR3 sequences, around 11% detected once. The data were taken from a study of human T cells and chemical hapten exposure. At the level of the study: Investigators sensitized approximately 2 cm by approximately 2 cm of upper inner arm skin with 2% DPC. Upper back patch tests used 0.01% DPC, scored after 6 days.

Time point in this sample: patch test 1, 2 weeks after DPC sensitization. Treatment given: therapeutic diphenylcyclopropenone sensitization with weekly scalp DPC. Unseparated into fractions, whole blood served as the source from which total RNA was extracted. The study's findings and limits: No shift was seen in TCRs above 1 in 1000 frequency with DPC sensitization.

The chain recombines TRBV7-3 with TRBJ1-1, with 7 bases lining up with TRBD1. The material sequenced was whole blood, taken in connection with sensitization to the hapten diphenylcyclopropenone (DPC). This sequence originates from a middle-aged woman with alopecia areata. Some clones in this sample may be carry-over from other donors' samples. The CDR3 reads CASSFAGTAEAFF. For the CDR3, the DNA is TGTGCCAGCAGCTTCGCTGGGACAGCTGAAGCTTTCTTT.